The rows below give T cell receptor beta chains drawn from one sample of a study of OX40 agonist ivuxolimab in advanced cancers. The data were produced by immunoSEQ multiplex PCR, yet TCRdb's version contains in-frame clones alone and is incomplete. Of some 70,000 clones in the sample, approximately 89% were seen once. Sequencing used CD4+ or CD8+ T cells sorted from blood, obtained in a trial of the OX40 agonist ivuxolimab. Source of these receptors: an adult with an advanced solid tumor such as melanoma, head and neck, liver or kidney cancer. The CDR3 runs from the conserved cysteine through the conserved F or W. A D gene is named only where the DNA matches it firmly. The listing skips clone size in some rows; elsewhere it reads once, few, many or a size class.

v_call	clone_size	j_call	d_call	cdr3_aa	cdr3_nt
TRBV19	-	TRBJ1-3	TRBD1	CASNRDRTFRNTIYF	TGTGCCAGCAACCGGGACAGGACGTTTCGAAACACCATATATTTT
TRBV19	once	TRBJ2-2	-	CASSKSGLNTGELFF	TGTGCCAGTAGCAAGAGCGGCCTGAACACCGGGGAGCTGTTTTTT
TRBV7-8	once	TRBJ1-1	-	CASSLEGSGAEAFF	TGTGCCAGCAGCTTAGAGGGGTCAGGGGCTGAGGCTTTCTTT
TRBV6-5	-	TRBJ2-7	-	CASSYSAGAYEQYF	TGTGCCAGCAGTTACTCGGCCGGCGCCTACGAGCAGTACTTC
TRBV10-1	-	TRBJ2-5	-	CASSNPGSYQETQYF	TGCGCCAGCAGTAACCCGGGATCGTACCAAGAGACCCAGTACTTC
TRBV7-8	-	TRBJ1-1	TRBD1	CASSYQTGGRMNTEAFF	TGTGCCAGCAGCTACCAAACAGGGGGCCGAATGAACACTGAAGCTTTCTTT
TRBV30	-	TRBJ2-2	TRBD1	CAWRRQGPNTGELFF	TGTGCCTGGAGGAGACAGGGGCCGAACACCGGGGAGCTGTTTTTT
TRBV6-6	-	TRBJ1-1	-	CASTISGVTEAFF	TGTGCCAGCACCATATCAGGGGTCACTGAAGCTTTCTTT
TRBV5-4	-	TRBJ1-6	-	CASSQDFWGAGNSPLHF	TGTGCCAGCAGCCAAGATTTCTGGGGGGCGGGTAATTCACCCCTCCACTTT
TRBV5-1	-	TRBJ2-5	-	CASSTGRIQETQYF	TGCGCCAGCAGCACGGGACGGATCCAAGAGACCCAGTACTTC
TRBV5-1	-	TRBJ2-2	-	CASNKGLSDYFTGELFF	TGCGCCAGCAATAAGGGACTTTCCGATTACTTCACCGGGGAGCTGTTTTTT
TRBV30	-	TRBJ2-2	TRBD1	CAWSTRTGRNTGELFF	TGTGCCTGGAGTACCCGGACAGGGCGTAACACCGGGGAGCTGTTTTTT
TRBV4-1	few	TRBJ2-4	TRBD2	CASSQDRGGVLAKNIQYF	TGCGCCAGCAGCCAAGATCGGGGGGGAGTCTTAGCCAAAAACATTCAGTACTTC
TRBV7-2	-	TRBJ1-2	-	CASSRTDYGYTF	TGTGCCAGCAGCCGAACGGACTATGGCTACACCTTC
TRBV18	few	TRBJ1-1	TRBD1	CASSVRGQTEAFF	TGTGCCAGCTCAGTCAGGGGGCAGACTGAAGCTTTCTTT
TRBV6-1	-	TRBJ1-6	-	CASRDSRLHF	TGTGCCAGCAGGGACAGTCGCCTCCACTTT
TRBV6-5	-	TRBJ2-7	-	CASSYSRGTYEQYF	TGTGCCAGCAGTTACTCGAGGGGGACCTACGAGCAGTACTTC
TRBV18	-	TRBJ2-5	-	CASSAQGNRETQYF	TGTGCCAGCTCAGCTCAGGGGAATCGGGAGACCCAGTACTTC
TRBV15	-	TRBJ1-3	-	CATSREIPGGSSGNTIYF	TGTGCCACCAGCAGAGAAATACCCGGTGGAAGCTCTGGAAACACCATATATTTT
TRBV5-5	-	TRBJ1-2	TRBD1	CASSWAGQGGNGYTF	TGTGCCAGCAGCTGGGCCGGACAGGGGGGAAATGGCTACACCTTC
TRBV30	-	TRBJ2-3	-	CARGGSRADTQYF	TGTGCCAGGGGTGGTAGCCGGGCAGATACGCAGTATTTT
TRBV4-2	few	TRBJ2-7	-	CASRTSRAGSYEQYF	TGTGCCAGCAGGACTTCGAGGGCCGGCTCCTACGAGCAGTACTTC
TRBV5-4	-	TRBJ2-5	-	CASSRKGFGGEETQYF	TGTGCCAGCAGCCGGAAGGGGTTTGGGGGTGAAGAGACCCAGTACTTC
TRBV5-6	once	TRBJ1-1	-	CASSLKGTLNTEAFF	TGTGCCAGCAGCTTGAAAGGGACATTGAACACTGAAGCTTTCTTT
TRBV6-5	-	TRBJ2-7	-	CASNPPPIHF	TGTGCCAGCAACCCCCCCCCGATACACTTC
TRBV5-4	-	TRBJ1-2	TRBD1	CASSRGQGGFNNGYTF	TGTGCCAGCAGCCGCGGACAGGGGGGTTTTAACAATGGCTACACCTTC
TRBV14	-	TRBJ2-7	-	CASSPIRGLEQYF	TGTGCCAGCAGCCCCATTCGGGGTCTCGAGCAGTACTTC
TRBV4-2	-	TRBJ1-3	-	CASSSIPTSGNTIYF	TGTGCCAGCAGCTCGATACCGACCTCTGGAAACACCATATATTTT
TRBV6-5	-	TRBJ1-2	-	CASTEGGLGYTF	TGTGCCAGCACCGAGGGGGGGCTAGGCTACACCTTC